The table lists the clone carrying this T cell receptor beta chain with a count of one. Germline V gives CDR1 LGHNT, CDR2 FRNRAP. This CDR3 spans 13 amino acids. Trimming at V came to 4 bases and at J to 7 bases, leaving 4 bases not matched to a gene. These data belong to a study of blood T cell repertoires in COVID-19. Generated by immunoSEQ multiplex PCR, the TCRdb table keeps only in-frame clones and is missing some. Among about 120,000 clones, around nine tenths were seen once, and the ten largest hold 19%. Sequenced input: peripheral blood. The origin of this receptor is a human donor with acute or convalescent COVID-19. The donor label of this sample is uncertain. The chain is built from TRBV12-5 and TRBJ1-2; 9 nucleotides line up with TRBD1. CDR3 DNA: TGTGCTAGTGGTTACACAGGGGGCATTGGCTACACCTTC. Protein product: CASGYTGGIGYTF.